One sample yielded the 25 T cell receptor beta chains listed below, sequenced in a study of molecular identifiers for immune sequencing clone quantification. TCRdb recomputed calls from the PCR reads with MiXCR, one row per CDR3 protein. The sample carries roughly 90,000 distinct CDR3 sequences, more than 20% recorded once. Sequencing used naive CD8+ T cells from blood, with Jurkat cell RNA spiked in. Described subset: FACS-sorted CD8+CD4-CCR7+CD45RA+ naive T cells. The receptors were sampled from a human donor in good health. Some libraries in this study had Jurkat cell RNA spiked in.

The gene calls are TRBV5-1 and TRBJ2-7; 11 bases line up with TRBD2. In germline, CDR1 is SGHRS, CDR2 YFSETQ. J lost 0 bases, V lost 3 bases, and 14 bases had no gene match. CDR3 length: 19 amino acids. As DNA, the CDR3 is TGCGCCAGCAGCTCAACCTCCGGGACTAGCGGAGAGAGCTCCTACGAGCAGTACTTC. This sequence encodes CASSSTSGTSGESSYEQYF.

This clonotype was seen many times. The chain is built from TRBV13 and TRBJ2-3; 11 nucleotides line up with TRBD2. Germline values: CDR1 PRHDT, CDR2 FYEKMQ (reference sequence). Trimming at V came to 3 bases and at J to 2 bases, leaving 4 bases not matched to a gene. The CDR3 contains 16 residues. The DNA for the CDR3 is TGTGCCAGCAGCTTGGGGACTAGCGGCTTCACAGATACGCAGTATTTT. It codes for CASSLGTSGFTDTQYF.

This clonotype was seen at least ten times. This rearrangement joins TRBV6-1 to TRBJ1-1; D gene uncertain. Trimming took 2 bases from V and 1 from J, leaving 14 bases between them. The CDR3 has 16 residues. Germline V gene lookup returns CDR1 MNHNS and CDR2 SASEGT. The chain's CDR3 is CASSEYPAIKNTEAFF. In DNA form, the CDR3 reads TGTGCCAGCAGTGAATACCCCGCGATAAAGAACACTGAAGCTTTCTTT.

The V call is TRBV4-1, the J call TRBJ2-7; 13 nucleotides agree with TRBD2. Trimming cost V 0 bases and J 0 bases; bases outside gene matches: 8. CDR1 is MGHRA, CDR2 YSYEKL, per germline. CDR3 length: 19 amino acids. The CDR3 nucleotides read TGCGCCAGCAGCCAAGAGGGACTAGCGGGGCCCTACAACTCCTACGAGCAGTACTTC. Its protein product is CASSQEGLAGPYNSYEQYF.

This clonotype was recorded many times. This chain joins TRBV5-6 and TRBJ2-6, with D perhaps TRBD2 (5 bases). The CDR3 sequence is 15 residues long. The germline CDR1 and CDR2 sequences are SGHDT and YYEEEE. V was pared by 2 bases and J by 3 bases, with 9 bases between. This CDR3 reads CASSFRDSGANVLTF. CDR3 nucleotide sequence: TGTGCCAGCAGCTTCCGGGATAGTGGGGCCAACGTCCTGACTTTC.

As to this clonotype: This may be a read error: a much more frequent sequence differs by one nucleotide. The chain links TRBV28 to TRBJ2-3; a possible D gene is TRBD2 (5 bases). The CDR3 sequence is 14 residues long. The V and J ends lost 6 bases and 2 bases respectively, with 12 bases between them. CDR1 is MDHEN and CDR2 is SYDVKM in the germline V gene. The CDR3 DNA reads TGTGCCAGCAGACACTCGGGGTCCACAGATACGCAGTATTTT. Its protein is CASRHSGSTDTQYF. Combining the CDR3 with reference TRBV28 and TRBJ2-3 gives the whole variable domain DVKVTQSSRYLVKRTGEKVFLECVQDMDHENMFWYRQDPGLGLRLIYFSYDVKMKEKGDIPEGYSVSREKKERFSLILESASTNQTSMYLCASRHSGSTDTQYFGPGTRLTVL.

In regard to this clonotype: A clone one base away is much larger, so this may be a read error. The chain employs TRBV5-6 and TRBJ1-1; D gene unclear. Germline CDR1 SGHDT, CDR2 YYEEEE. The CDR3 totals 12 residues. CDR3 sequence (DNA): TGTGCCAGCGGCTTGTTGCGCACTGAAGCTTTCTTT. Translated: CASGLLRTEAFF.

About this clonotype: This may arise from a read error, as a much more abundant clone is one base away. The CDR3 region is CATSGDETVQETQYF. The CDR3 DNA is TGTGCCACCAGCGGGGACGAGACAGTACAAGAGACCCAGTACTTC. The chain links TRBV15 to TRBJ2-5; D is perhaps TRBD1 or TRBD2 (5 bases each). CDR1 is LNHNV and CDR2 is YYDKDF in the germline V gene (reference sequence). Deletions cut 5 bases from V and 2 bases from J, with 15 bases between. The CDR3 has 15 residues.

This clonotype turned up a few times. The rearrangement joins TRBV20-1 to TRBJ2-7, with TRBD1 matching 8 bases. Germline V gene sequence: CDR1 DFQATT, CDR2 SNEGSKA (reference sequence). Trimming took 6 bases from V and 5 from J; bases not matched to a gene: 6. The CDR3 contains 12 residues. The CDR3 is CSAGQGQNEQYF. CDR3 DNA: TGCAGTGCCGGACAGGGTCAAAACGAGCAGTACTTC.

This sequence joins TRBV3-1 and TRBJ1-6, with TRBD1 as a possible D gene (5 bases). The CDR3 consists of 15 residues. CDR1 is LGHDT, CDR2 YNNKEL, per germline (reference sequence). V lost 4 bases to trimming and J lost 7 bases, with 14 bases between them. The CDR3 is CASSLEGQLNSPLHF. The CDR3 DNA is TGTGCCAGCAGCCTCGAGGGGCAGCTAAATTCACCCCTCCACTTT.

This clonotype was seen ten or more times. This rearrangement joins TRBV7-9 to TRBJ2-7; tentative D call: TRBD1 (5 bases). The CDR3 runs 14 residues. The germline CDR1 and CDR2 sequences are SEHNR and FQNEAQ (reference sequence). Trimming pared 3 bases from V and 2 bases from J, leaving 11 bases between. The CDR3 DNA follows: TGTGCCAGCAGCTTCGCAGGGCCGACCTACGAGCAGTACTTC. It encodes CASSFAGPTYEQYF.

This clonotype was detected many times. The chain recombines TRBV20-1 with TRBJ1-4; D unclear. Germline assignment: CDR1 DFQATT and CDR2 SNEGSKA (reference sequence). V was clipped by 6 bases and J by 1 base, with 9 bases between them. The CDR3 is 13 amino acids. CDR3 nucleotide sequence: TGCAGTGCCAAGACGGAAACTAATGAAAAACTGTTTTTT. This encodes CSAKTETNEKLFF.

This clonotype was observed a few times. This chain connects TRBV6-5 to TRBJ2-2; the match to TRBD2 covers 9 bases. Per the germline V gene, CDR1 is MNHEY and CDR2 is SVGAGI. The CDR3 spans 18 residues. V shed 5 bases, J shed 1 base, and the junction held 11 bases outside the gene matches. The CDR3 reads CASSETGTSYLNTGELFF. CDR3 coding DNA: TGTGCCAGCAGTGAGACCGGGACTAGCTATTTGAACACCGGGGAGCTGTTTTTT.

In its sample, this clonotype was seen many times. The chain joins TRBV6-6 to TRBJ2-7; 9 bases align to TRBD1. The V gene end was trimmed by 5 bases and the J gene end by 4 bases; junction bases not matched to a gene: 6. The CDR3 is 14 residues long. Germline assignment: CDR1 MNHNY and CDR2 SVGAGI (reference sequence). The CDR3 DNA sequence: TGTGCCAGCAGTCCTCGCGACAGGGGGTACGAGCAGTACTTC. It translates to CASSPRDRGYEQYF.

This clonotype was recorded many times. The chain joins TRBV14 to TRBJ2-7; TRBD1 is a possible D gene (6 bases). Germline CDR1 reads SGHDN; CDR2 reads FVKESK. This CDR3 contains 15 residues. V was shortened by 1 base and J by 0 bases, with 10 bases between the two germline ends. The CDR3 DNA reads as TGTGCCAGCAGCCAAGCAGGGACAAGCTCCTACGAGCAGTACTTC. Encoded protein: CASSQAGTSSYEQYF.

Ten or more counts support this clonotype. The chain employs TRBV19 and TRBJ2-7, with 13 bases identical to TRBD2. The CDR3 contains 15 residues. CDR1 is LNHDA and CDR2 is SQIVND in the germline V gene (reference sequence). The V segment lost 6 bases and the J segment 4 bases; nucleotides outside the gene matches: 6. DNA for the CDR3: TGTGCCAGTAGGCCGGGACTAGCGGGAAAGTACGAGCAGTACTTC. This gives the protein CASRPGLAGKYEQYF.

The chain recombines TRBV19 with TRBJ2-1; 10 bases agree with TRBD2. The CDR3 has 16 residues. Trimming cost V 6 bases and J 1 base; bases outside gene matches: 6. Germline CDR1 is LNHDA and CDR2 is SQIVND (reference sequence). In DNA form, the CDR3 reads TGTGCCAGTAGCGAACTAGCGGGGTCGTCCTACAATGAGCAGTTCTTC. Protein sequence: CASSELAGSSYNEQFF.

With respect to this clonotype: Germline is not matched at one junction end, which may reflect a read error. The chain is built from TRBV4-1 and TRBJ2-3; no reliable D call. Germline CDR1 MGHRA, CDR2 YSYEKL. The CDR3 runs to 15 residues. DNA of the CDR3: TGCGCCAGCCGCCAAGATCCTGGCCCCACAGATACGCAGTATTTT. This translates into CASRQDPGPTDTQYF.

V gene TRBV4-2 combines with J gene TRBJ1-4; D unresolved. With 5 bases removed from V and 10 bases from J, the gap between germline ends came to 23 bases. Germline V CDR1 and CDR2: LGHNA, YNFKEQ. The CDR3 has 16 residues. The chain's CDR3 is CASSEREAAASGKLFF. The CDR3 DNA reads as TGTGCCAGCAGCGAACGCGAGGCGGCGGCTAGTGGAAAACTGTTTTTT.

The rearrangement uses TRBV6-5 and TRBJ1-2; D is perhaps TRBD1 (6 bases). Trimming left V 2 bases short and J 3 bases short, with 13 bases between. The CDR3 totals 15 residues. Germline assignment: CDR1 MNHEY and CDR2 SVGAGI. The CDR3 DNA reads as TGTGCCAGCAGTTACAAGGACAGTAGCTACTATGGCTACACCTTC. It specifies CASSYKDSSYYGYTF.

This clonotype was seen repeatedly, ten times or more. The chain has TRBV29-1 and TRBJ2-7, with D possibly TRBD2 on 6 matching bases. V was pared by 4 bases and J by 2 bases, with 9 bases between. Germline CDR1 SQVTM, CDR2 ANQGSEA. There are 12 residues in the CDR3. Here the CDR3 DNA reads TGCAGCGTTGGGGCGGGACCCTACGAGCAGTACTTC. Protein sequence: CSVGAGPYEQYF.

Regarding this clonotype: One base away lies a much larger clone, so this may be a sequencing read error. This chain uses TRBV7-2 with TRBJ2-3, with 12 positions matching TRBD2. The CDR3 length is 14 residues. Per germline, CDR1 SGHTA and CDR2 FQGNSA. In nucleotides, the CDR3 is TGTGCCAGCAGTCTAGCGGGGGGGTCAGATGCGCAGTATTTT. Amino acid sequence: CASSLAGGSDAQYF.

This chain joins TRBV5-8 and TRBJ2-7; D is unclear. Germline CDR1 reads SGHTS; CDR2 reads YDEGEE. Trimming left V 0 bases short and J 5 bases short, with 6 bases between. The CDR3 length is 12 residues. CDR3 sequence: CASSLGTNEQYF. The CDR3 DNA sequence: TGTGCCAGCAGCTTGGGTACCAACGAGCAGTACTTC.

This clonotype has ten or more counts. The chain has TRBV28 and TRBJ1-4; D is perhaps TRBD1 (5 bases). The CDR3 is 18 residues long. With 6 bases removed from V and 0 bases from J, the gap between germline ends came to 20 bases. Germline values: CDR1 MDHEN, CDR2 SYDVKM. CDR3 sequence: CASRATGLAGPTNEKLFF. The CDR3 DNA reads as TGTGCCAGCAGAGCTACGGGCCTGGCAGGGCCAACTAATGAAAAACTGTTTTTT.

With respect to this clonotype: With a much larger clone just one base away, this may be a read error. CDR3: CASSQDRGYNEQYF. In nucleotides, the CDR3 is TGCGCCAGCAGCCAAGATCGGGGATACAATGAGCAGTACTTC. V and J are TRBV4-3 and TRBJ2-1, with a tentative D call TRBD2 (5 bases). The better agreement between TRBJ2-7 and the DNA end casts doubt on the J call. Germline values: CDR1 LGHNA, CDR2 YSLEER. This CDR3 has 14 amino acids.